The sequence of this TCR beta chain was determined in a study of T cell repertoires in cytomegalovirus infection. There are a few counts of this clonotype. Its target is not known. MiXCR, run by TCRdb on the reads, gives a single entry per CDR3 protein. This table holds over 45,000 distinct CDR3 sequences, roughly a fifth found once. This CDR3 is 13 amino acids long. Trimming pared 3 bases from V and 3 bases from J, leaving 9 bases between. Germline V gene sequence: CDR1 LNHDA, CDR2 SQIVND (reference sequence). The chain recombines TRBV19 with TRBJ2-7; D is unresolved. The specimen comprised CD8+ T cells from cultured PBMCs, sampled from culture after CMV antigen stimulation. The clonotype was recovered from a human donor in good health (CMV status not recorded). Some clones in this sample may be carry-over from other donors' samples. This CDR3 is CASSIGGSYEQYF. As DNA, the CDR3 is TGTGCCAGTAGTATCGGTGGCAGCTACGAGCAGTACTTC.